Listed below are T cell receptor beta chains from one sample, sequenced in a study of T cell changes during pregnancy in multiple sclerosis. Assay: immunoSEQ multiplex PCR; the TCRdb copy retains only in-frame clones and omits some. The data show about 80,000 clones, with 92% seen just once and over 1.1% held by the top ten. The sample here was peripheral blood, taken before pregnancy. The receptors shown here come from a female donor with multiple sclerosis, enrolled in a pregnancy study. Both conserved end residues are part of each CDR3. Each record gives: V gene, J gene, CDR3 protein.

V: TRBV11-2
J: TRBJ1-2
CDR3: CASSPGTGINYGYTF

V: TRBV9
J: TRBJ2-1
CDR3: CASSPKEGGQFDEQFF

V: TRBV6-5
J: TRBJ2-7
CDR3: CASSYSTPGHEQYF

V: TRBV19
J: TRBJ2-2
CDR3: CASSIRGGYTGELFF

V: TRBV11-3
J: TRBJ2-3
CDR3: CASSLGPSRKGTDTQYF

V: TRBV11-2
J: TRBJ2-1
CDR3: CASSHLFGGGRNEQFF

V: TRBV5-1
J: TRBJ2-7
CDR3: CASSQRWSVTSYEQYF

V: TRBV13
J: TRBJ1-4
CDR3: CASSSPRGEKLFF

V: TRBV2
J: TRBJ2-1
CDR3: CASSVGTGGINEQFF

V: TRBV5-4
J: TRBJ2-7
CDR3: CASSPDSLTYEQYF

V: TRBV5-8
J: TRBJ2-5
CDR3: CASSLGEPRGGPRETQYF

V: TRBV18
J: TRBJ1-4
CDR3: CASSPFVTGGATNEKLFF

V: TRBV5-1
J: TRBJ2-1
CDR3: CASSLDVGQGYNEQFF